Following are 27 T cell receptor beta chains from one sample sequenced in a study of shared clonotypes between healthy human individuals. TCRdb's copy holds only in-frame clones and misses some; the assay was immunoSEQ multiplex PCR. The sample includes over a million clones, roughly 96% of them seen just once. The sequenced material came from naive CD4+ T cells sorted from blood. The subset: CD45RA+ positively selected. These receptors all come from a man aged 25 to 40 in good health.

Concerning this clone itself: This sample includes further DNA sequences coding for the same CDR3. The chain employs TRBV27 and TRBJ2-7, with D unresolved. This CDR3 region has 14 residues. V lost 0 bases and J 4 bases, leaving 10 bases between the germline ends. The germline V gene encodes CDR1 MNHEY and CDR2 SMNVEV (reference sequence). CDR3 nucleotides: TGTGCCAGCAGTTTATCGAGAGGAACTTACGAGCAGTACTTC. Translated, it gives CASSLSRGTYEQYF.

The V and J genes are TRBV15 and TRBJ2-7, with D tentatively TRBD1 or TRBD2 (5 bases each). Germline CDR1 reads LNHNV; CDR2 reads YYDKDF (reference sequence). Deletions cut 1 base from V and 1 base from J, with 11 bases between. CDR3 size: 15 residues. This CDR3 reads CATSRAGTYSYEQYF. CDR3 nucleotides: TGTGCCACCAGCAGAGCCGGGACGTATTCCTACGAGCAGTACTTC.

The J gene is TRBJ2-2, the V gene TRBV9, with D tentatively TRBD2 (5 bases). From germline, CDR1 is SGDLS and CDR2 YYNGEE. The CDR3 totals 15 residues. V was pared by 4 bases and J by 2 bases, with 12 bases between. The CDR3 DNA is TGTGCCAGCAGCTTAGAGGGCCTAAACACCGGGGAGCTGTTTTTT. It translates to CASSLEGLNTGELFF.

The V call is TRBV7-2, the J call TRBJ1-3; D is unresolved. Trimming cost V 1 base and J 0 bases, with 16 bases left between them. CDR3 size: 18 residues. Germline V gene lookup returns CDR1 SGHTA and CDR2 FQGNSA. CDR3 region: CASSLGRPSPISGNTIYF. The CDR3 DNA follows: TGTGCCAGCAGCTTAGGACGGCCGAGCCCCATCTCTGGAAACACCATATATTTT.

The chain couples TRBV18 to TRBJ2-1; D is perhaps TRBD2 (5 bases). The length of the CDR3 is 17 residues. Trimming took 1 base from V and 4 from J, leaving 17 bases between them. CDR1 KGHSH and CDR2 LQKENI come from the germline V gene. CDR3 nucleotides: TGTGCCAGCTCACCACTTGGAGGTTCGCACCAATACAATGAGCAGTTCTTC. As protein: CASSPLGGSHQYNEQFF.

V is TRBV13 and J is TRBJ2-2; 7 bases match TRBD1. Germline CDR1 PRHDT, CDR2 FYEKMQ (reference sequence). The trim removed 5 bases at V and 3 bases at J, leaving 12 bases unmatched. This CDR3 contains 17 residues. The DNA of the CDR3 is TGTGCCAGCAGCCCCAGACAGGGCCTTGTGGACACCGGGGAGCTGTTTTTT. It specifies CASSPRQGLVDTGELFF. Full variable domain (missing parts from reference TRBV13 and TRBJ2-2): AAGVIQSPRHLIKEKRETATLKCYPIPRHDTVYWYQQGPGQDPQFLISFYEKMQSDKGSIPDRFSAQQFSDYHSELNMSSLELGDSALYFCASSPRQGLVDTGELFFGEGSRLTVL.

Remarks on this clone: In the same sample, other DNA sequences code for this CDR3. The chain uses TRBV7-2 and TRBJ2-7; no definite D call. CDR1 SGHTA and CDR2 FQGNSA come from the germline V gene. The length of the CDR3 is 12 residues. V lost 2 bases and J lost 0, with 2 bases in between. In DNA, the CDR3 is TGTGCCAGCAGCTTAACCTCCTACGAGCAGTACTTC. Translated, it gives CASSLTSYEQYF.

The rearrangement uses TRBV29-1 and TRBJ2-2; no clear D gene. The CDR3 extends over 13 amino acids. Germline V gives CDR1 SQVTM, CDR2 ANQGSEA. V shed 8 bases and J shed 3 bases, with 13 bases lying between them. This CDR3 is CSTTTGYTGELFF. The CDR3 nucleotides read TGCAGCACTACGACGGGTTACACCGGGGAGCTGTTTTTT.

This clone was picked up one time. The same CDR3 arises from other DNA sequences in this sample as well. This chain uses TRBV6-5 with TRBJ2-2; D remains unclear. Germline assignment: CDR1 MNHEY and CDR2 SVGAGI. The CDR3 spans 12 residues. V was clipped by 2 bases and J by 4 bases, with 2 bases between them. The CDR3 loop is CASSYTTGELFF. The CDR3 DNA reads as TGTGCCAGCAGTTACACCACCGGGGAGCTGTTTTTT.

This sequence joins TRBV14 and TRBJ2-1; D gene ambiguous. Germline V gives CDR1 SGHDN, CDR2 FVKESK. The V and J ends lost 5 bases and 0 bases respectively, with 8 bases between them. The CDR3 extends over 14 amino acids. CDR3 amino acids: CASSVRSSYNEQFF. In DNA form, the CDR3 reads TGTGCCAGCAGCGTCAGGTCCTCCTACAATGAGCAGTTCTTC.

V gene TRBV4-3 combines with J gene TRBJ2-2; TRBD1 matches at 9 bases. This CDR3 contains 16 residues. Trimming cost V 0 bases and J 6 bases; bases outside gene matches: 5. Germline V gene data show CDR1 as LGHNA and CDR2 as YSLEER. The CDR3 loop is CASSQETGGGPGELFF. The DNA for the CDR3 is TGCGCCAGCAGCCAAGAGACAGGGGGGGGTCCCGGGGAGCTGTTTTTT.

Of note for this clone: The junction departs from germline at one end; a sequencing error may be responsible. The chain links TRBV5-3 to TRBJ1-5, with D unclear. TRBV5-3 is an ORF, and what it does is uncertain. The CDR3 extends over 14 amino acids. CDR3 coding DNA: TGTGCCAGCAGCTTAGATCAGGGCAATCAGCCCCAGCATTTT. Translated: CASSLDQGNQPQHF.

The chain links TRBV6-6 to TRBJ2-1, with 7 positions matching TRBD2. With V trimmed by 8 bases and J by 10 bases, 14 bases remained unmatched. The CDR3 has 14 residues. CDR1 and CDR2 from the germline V gene are MNHNY and SVGAGI (reference sequence). The CDR3 bases are TGTGCCAGCTTCAACCACGGACTAGTTGGAGAGCAGTTCTTC. Translated, it gives CASFNHGLVGEQFF.

In DNA form, the CDR3 reads TGTGCCAGTAGTATTCTGGGGGTTTTGGAGCCCCAGCATTTT. Translating it yields CASSILGVLEPQHF. This chain uses TRBV19 with TRBJ1-5; D is perhaps TRBD1 (5 bases). V was trimmed by 3 bases and J by 8 bases, leaving 14 bases between them. The germline CDR1 and CDR2 sequences are LNHDA and SQIVND (reference sequence). CDR3 length equals 14 residues.

The chain uses TRBV2 and TRBJ1-2, with D possibly matching TRBD1 (5 bases). V shed 5 bases and J shed 2 bases, with 9 bases lying between them. Germline loops: CDR1 SNHLY, CDR2 FYNNEI. This CDR3 has 13 amino acids. Here the CDR3 reads CASSYRRNYGYTF. DNA for the CDR3: TGTGCCAGCAGTTACAGGAGAAACTATGGCTACACCTTC. The complete variable domain, with remaining parts taken from reference TRBV2 and TRBJ1-2, reads EPEVTQTPSHQVTQMGQEVILRCVPISNHLYFYWYRQILGQKVEFLVSFYNNEISEKSEIFDDQFSVERPDGSNFTLKIRSTKLEDSAMYFCASSYRRNYGYTFGSGTRLTVV.

This chain connects TRBV28 to TRBJ2-1; no clear D gene. Trimming shortened V by 2 bases and J by 5 bases, and 4 bases separated the two germline ends. The CDR3 covers 12 residues. The germline CDR1 and CDR2 sequences are MDHEN and SYDVKM. CDR3 coding DNA: TGTGCCAGCAGTTTAATGAACAATGAGCAGTTCTTC. Encoded protein: CASSLMNNEQFF.

The chain combines TRBV9 with TRBJ2-6; D not resolved. CDR3 length: 16 residues. Germline loops: CDR1 SGDLS, CDR2 YYNGEE. The germline V and J ends were trimmed by 4 bases and 0 bases, with 11 bases remaining between them. In DNA form, the CDR3 reads TGTGCCAGCAGCCCACAGACCCCCTCTGGGGCCAACGTCCTGACTTTC. This sequence encodes CASSPQTPSGANVLTF.

V gene TRBV11-2 combines with J gene TRBJ2-7; either TRBD1 or TRBD2 may fit D (5 bases each). V was shortened by 5 bases and J by 2 bases, with 16 bases between the two germline ends. CDR3 length: 15 amino acids. Germline CDR1 and CDR2: SGHAT and FQNNGV. CDR3 region: CASSPGRDPTYEQYF. DNA for the CDR3: TGTGCCAGCAGCCCTGGACGGGACCCTACCTACGAGCAGTACTTC.

This clone appeared once. The rearrangement uses TRBV5-1 and TRBJ1-2; 9 nucleotides line up with TRBD1. Germline loops: CDR1 SGHRS, CDR2 YFSETQ. The CDR3 extends over 16 amino acids. With 0 bases clipped from V and 8 bases from J, the junction kept 11 bases outside the gene matches. CDR3 loop: CASSLDPHGQGKGYTF. The DNA for the CDR3 is TGCGCCAGCAGCTTGGATCCCCATGGACAGGGGAAGGGCTACACCTTC.

This chain joins TRBV6-6 and TRBJ2-7, with TRBD2 matching 9 bases. V gave up 2 bases and J gave up 6 bases; unmatched junction bases: 5. The CDR3 loop spans 14 amino acids. The germline V gene has CDR1 MNHNY and CDR2 SVGAGI (reference sequence). The CDR3: CASSYSGGQGEQYF. The DNA of the CDR3 is TGTGCCAGCAGTTACAGCGGGGGGCAAGGCGAGCAGTACTTC.

This chain joins TRBV5-6 and TRBJ1-2; D is perhaps TRBD1 (6 bases). Trimming removed 3 bases from V and 0 bases from J, with 18 bases in between. The CDR3 covers 17 residues. Germline CDR1 SGHDT, CDR2 YYEEEE. Here the CDR3 DNA reads TGTGCCAGCAGCTCCCGACAGGACCTGGAAGCTAACTATGGCTACACCTTC. Protein: CASSSRQDLEANYGYTF.

This clone appeared once. The chain recombines TRBV11-2 with TRBJ2-6; TRBD1 is a possible D gene (6 bases). Germline assignment: CDR1 SGHAT and CDR2 FQNNGV. Trimming removed 0 bases at V and 4 bases at J, with 10 bases between. This CDR3 has 16 amino acids. The CDR3 protein is CASSLEQGTGANVLTF. In nucleotides, the CDR3 is TGTGCCAGCAGCTTAGAACAGGGTACCGGGGCCAACGTCCTGACTTTC.

The chain couples TRBV7-8 to TRBJ2-3, with TRBD2 as a possible D gene (5 bases). The CDR3 sequence is 14 residues long. The V end was cut by 3 bases, the J end by 2 bases, with 9 bases between. Germline V gene lookup returns CDR1 SGHVS and CDR2 FQNEAQ. The CDR3 DNA sequence: TGTGCCAGCAGCTTCGAGGGTCACACAGATACGCAGTATTTT. This translates into CASSFEGHTDTQYF.

V usage is TRBV6-6 and J usage is TRBJ2-4, with no clear D. CDR3 size: 14 residues. The germline V and J ends were trimmed by 10 bases and 0 bases, with 13 bases remaining between them. Germline lookup yields CDR1 MNHNY and CDR2 SVGAGI (reference sequence). Here the CDR3 reads CATRPPVAKNIQYF. CDR3 nucleotide sequence: TGTGCCACCCGACCCCCGGTAGCCAAAAACATTCAGTACTTC.

The chain joins TRBV19 to TRBJ1-5; a weak D match, TRBD1 (6 bases). This CDR3 is built from 13 residues. The germline CDR1 and CDR2 sequences are LNHDA and SQIVND (reference sequence). V lost 10 bases to trimming and J lost 6 bases, with 16 bases between them. As DNA, the CDR3 is TGTGCCACACAGGGTCTGCGGGGTCAGCCCCAGCATTTT. Translation gives CATQGLRGQPQHF.

The chain uses TRBV6-6 and TRBJ2-7; 8 nucleotides align to TRBD2. The V gene's germline CDR1 is MNHNY and CDR2 SVGAGI (reference sequence). There are 14 residues in the CDR3. V lost 6 bases, J lost 0 bases, and 4 bases stayed unmatched. The CDR3 DNA reads TGTGCCAGCAGGTTGAGCGGGAGCTCCTACGAGCAGTACTTC. This sequence encodes CASRLSGSSYEQYF.

V gene TRBV5-4 combines with J gene TRBJ1-1, with D uncertain. The CDR3 contains 19 residues. Germline lookup yields CDR1 SGHNT and CDR2 YYREEE (reference sequence). Trimming removed 4 bases at V and 1 base at J, with 26 bases between. The CDR3 DNA follows: TGTGCCAGCAGCCCGGGAAGTGTGCGGGGTAACCAAAGGAACACTGAAGCTTTCTTT. Translated, it gives CASSPGSVRGNQRNTEAFF.